Below are 5 T cell receptor beta chains sequenced from a single sample in a study of CD8+ T cells in alopecia areata. Extracted RNA was reverse transcribed, and the resulting cDNA served as sequencing template. The method was immunoSEQ multiplex PCR; TCRdb's version includes in-frame clones alone and lacks a portion of them. The table includes approximately 12,000 clones, around 62% detected once. Collected material from alopecia areata patients comprised lesional scalp punch biopsies and peripheral blood. The sequencing input was skin. The receptors were sampled from a human donor with alopecia areata.

This chain connects TRBV27 to TRBJ2-5, with 9 bases aligning to TRBD1. Germline V gene data show CDR1 as MNHEY and CDR2 as SMNVEV (reference sequence). V lost 6 bases and J lost 5; bases outside the gene matches: 10. CDR3 length: 15 residues. CDR3 nucleotides: TGTGCCAGCAGGACTAACAGGGGGCGCCGCGAGACCCAGTACTTC. It codes for CASRTNRGRRETQYF.

The chain employs TRBV19 and TRBJ1-5; a weak D match, TRBD1 (5 bases). Germline lookup yields CDR1 LNHDA and CDR2 SQIVND (reference sequence). The CDR3 totals 17 residues. Trimming cost V 7 bases and J 7 bases, with 26 bases left between them. CDR3 amino acids: CASKEGLAQGWRQPQHF. CDR3 bases: TGTGCCAGTAAAGAGGGTCTGGCCCAGGGATGGAGGCAGCCCCAGCATTTT.

V is TRBV28 and J is TRBJ2-5, with 7 bases that match TRBD2. The germline CDR1 and CDR2 sequences are MDHEN and SYDVKM. The CDR3 length is 15 residues. Trimming cost V 4 bases and J 5 bases; bases outside gene matches: 10. The CDR3 DNA reads as TGTGCCAGCAGTTCCCCTGGCGGGAGAACGGAGACCCAGTACTTC. Translation: CASSSPGGRTETQYF. Complete variable domain (other parts from reference TRBV28 and TRBJ2-5): DVKVTQSSRYLVKRTGEKVFLECVQDMDHENMFWYRQDPGLGLRLIYFSYDVKMKEKGDIPEGYSVSREKKERFSLILESASTNQTSMYLCASSSPGGRTETQYFGPGTRLLVL.

The chain employs TRBV5-1 and TRBJ2-1; D perhaps matches TRBD2 (5 bases). Germline values: CDR1 SGHRS, CDR2 YFSETQ. This CDR3 region has 12 residues. With 7 bases removed from V and 4 bases from J, the gap between germline ends came to 9 bases. The CDR3 protein is CASGRGYNEQFF. For the CDR3, the DNA is TGCGCCAGCGGGAGAGGGTACAATGAGCAGTTCTTC.

The chain is built from TRBV30 and TRBJ1-2, with 7 bases fitting TRBD1. The CDR3 totals 14 residues. Germline V gene lookup returns CDR1 GTSNPN and CDR2 SVGIG (reference sequence). The J segment lost 4 bases and the V segment lost 0 bases, leaving 5 bases of the junction unmatched. The CDR3 sequence: CAWSVGRGIYGYTF. In DNA, the CDR3 is TGTGCCTGGAGTGTGGGCAGGGGGATCTATGGCTACACCTTC.